The present entry profiles one T cell receptor beta chain with its context. Its target is not known. Other DNA sequences from this sample encode an identical CDR3 as well. The sample comes from a study of T cell responses to AZD1222 COVID-19 vaccine. As for the study in general: Pooled in the analysis were second doses at about 4 or about 12 weeks.

The CDR3 spans 15 residues. Germline CDR1 MNHEY, CDR2 SVGAGI. Trimming pared 2 bases from V and 0 bases from J, leaving 10 bases between. Study-level points and caveats: Close to half of spike-specific TCRs reportedly recognize unmutated variant regions.

Generated by immunoSEQ multiplex PCR, the TCRdb table keeps only in-frame clones and is missing some. The sample comprises roughly 160,000 clones, roughly nine tenths of which are singletons, and 6.9% rests with the top ten. The chain uses TRBV6-5 and TRBJ1-2; no definite D call. The sample here was peripheral blood, taken on day 0 of AZD1222 vaccination. This sequence originates from an adult in good health. In nucleotides, the CDR3 is TGTGCCAGCAGTTACGATCTGGGGTCTAACTATGGCTACACCTTC. This translates into CASSYDLGSNYGYTF.